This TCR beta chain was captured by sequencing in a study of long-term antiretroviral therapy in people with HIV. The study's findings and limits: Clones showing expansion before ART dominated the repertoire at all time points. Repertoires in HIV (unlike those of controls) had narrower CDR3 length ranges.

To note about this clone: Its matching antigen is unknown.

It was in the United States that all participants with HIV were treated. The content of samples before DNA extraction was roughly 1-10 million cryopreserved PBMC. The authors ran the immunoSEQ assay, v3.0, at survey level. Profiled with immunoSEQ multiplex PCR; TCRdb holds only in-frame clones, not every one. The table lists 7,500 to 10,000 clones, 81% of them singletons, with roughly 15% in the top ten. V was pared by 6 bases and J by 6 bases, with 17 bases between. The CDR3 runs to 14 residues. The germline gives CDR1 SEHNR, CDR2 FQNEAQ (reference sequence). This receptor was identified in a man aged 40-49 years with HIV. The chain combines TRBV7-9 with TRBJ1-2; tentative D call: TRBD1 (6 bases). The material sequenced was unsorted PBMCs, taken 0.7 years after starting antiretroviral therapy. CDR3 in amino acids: CASRRGGGGDGYTF. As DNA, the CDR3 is TGTGCCAGCAGGAGGGGAGGGGGGGGAGATGGCTACACCTTC.